The 8 T cell receptor beta chains below come from one sample, sequenced in a study of blood T cell repertoires in COVID-19. Clones were sequenced by immunoSEQ multiplex PCR, and TCRdb holds only the in-frame ones, with some missing. The sample has about 120,000 clones; roughly nine tenths are singletons. The source material was peripheral blood. These receptors all stem from a human donor with active COVID-19. The donor label of this sample is uncertain.

This sequence joins TRBV6-5 and TRBJ2-2; tentatively, D is TRBD1 (5 bases). The CDR3 covers 14 residues. CDR1 and CDR2 from the germline V gene are MNHEY and SVGAGI. Trimming removed 3 bases from V and 6 bases from J, with 11 bases in between. The CDR3 coding sequence is TGTGCCAGCAGTTATGGGCAGGGCGCCGGGGAGCTGTTTTTT. Its protein product is CASSYGQGAGELFF.

This clone is a singleton in its sample. This chain uses TRBV6-1 with TRBJ2-1, with 10 nucleotides matching TRBD2. This CDR3 has 17 amino acids. The germline gives CDR1 MNHNS, CDR2 SASEGT. Trimming cost V 4 bases and J 0 bases; bases outside gene matches: 6. CDR3 loop: CASSAGTSVSSYNEQFF. The CDR3 nucleotides are TGTGCCAGCAGTGCCGGGACTAGCGTGAGCTCCTACAATGAGCAGTTCTTC.

The J gene is TRBJ2-7, the V gene TRBV12-3 or TRBV12-4; D uncertain. V lost 4 bases and J 4 bases, leaving 5 bases between the germline ends. The CDR3 runs to 11 residues. CDR3 amino acids: CASSSAYEQYF. For the CDR3, the DNA is TGTGCCAGCAGTTCCGCGTACGAGCAGTACTTC.

The chain combines TRBV28 with TRBJ1-1; D might be TRBD1 (6 bases). Germline values: CDR1 MDHEN, CDR2 SYDVKM. The CDR3 spans 16 residues. V lost 6 bases to trimming and J lost 0 bases, with 17 bases between them. CDR3 amino acids: CASRRRGFTMNTEAFF. CDR3 bases: TGTGCCAGCAGGCGCAGGGGCTTCACTATGAACACTGAAGCTTTCTTT.

V is TRBV19 and J is TRBJ1-1; 7 bases map to TRBD1. The CDR3 has 15 amino acids. V lost 4 bases to trimming and J lost 1 base; unmatched junction nucleotides: 6. Germline loops: CDR1 LNHDA, CDR2 SQIVND (reference sequence). In nucleotides, the CDR3 is TGTGCCAGTAGTAAAGCCGGGACAGCGAACACTGAAGCTTTCTTT. Its protein is CASSKAGTANTEAFF.

This sequence joins TRBV5-1 and TRBJ1-2; 7 bases line up with TRBD1. After removal of 4 bases from V and 6 bases from J, the junction contained 12 bases not matched to a gene. This CDR3 spans 15 amino acids. CDR1 and CDR2 (germline): SGHRS, YFSETQ. CDR3 in DNA: TGCGCCAGCAGCGATACTTCGACAGGGCGAGATGGCTACACCTTC. It yields the protein CASSDTSTGRDGYTF.

This rearrangement joins TRBV19 to TRBJ1-5, with no clear D. The CDR3 runs 14 residues. Germline V gene data show CDR1 as LNHDA and CDR2 as SQIVND (reference sequence). The V gene lost 0 bases and the J gene lost 6 bases, with 9 bases spanning the gap. CDR3 region: CASSIEAVSQPQHF. The CDR3 bases are TGTGCCAGTAGTATAGAGGCGGTTTCTCAGCCCCAGCATTTT.

The chain joins TRBV29-1 to TRBJ2-1; a possible D gene is TRBD2 (6 bases). The CDR3 is 14 residues long. Trimming took 5 bases from V and 6 from J, leaving 17 bases between them. Germline loops: CDR1 SQVTM, CDR2 ANQGSEA. Written as DNA, the CDR3 is TGCAGCGTTCCCCGCCCGGGGGTCCGCAATGAGCAGTTCTTC. This codes for CSVPRPGVRNEQFF.